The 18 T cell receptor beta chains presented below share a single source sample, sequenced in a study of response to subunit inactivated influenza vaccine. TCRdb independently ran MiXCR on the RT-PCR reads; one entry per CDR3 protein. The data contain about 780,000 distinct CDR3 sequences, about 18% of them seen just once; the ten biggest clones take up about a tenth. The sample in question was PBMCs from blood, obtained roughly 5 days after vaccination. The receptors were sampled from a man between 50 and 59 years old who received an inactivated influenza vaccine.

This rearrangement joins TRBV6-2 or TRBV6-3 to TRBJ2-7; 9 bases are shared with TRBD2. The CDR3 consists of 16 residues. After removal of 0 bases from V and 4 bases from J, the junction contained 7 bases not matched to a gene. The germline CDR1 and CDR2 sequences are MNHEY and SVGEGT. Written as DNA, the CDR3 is TGTGCCAGCAGTTACTCGACCTCCCTAGCGGGATACGAGCAGTACTTC. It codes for CASSYSTSLAGYEQYF.

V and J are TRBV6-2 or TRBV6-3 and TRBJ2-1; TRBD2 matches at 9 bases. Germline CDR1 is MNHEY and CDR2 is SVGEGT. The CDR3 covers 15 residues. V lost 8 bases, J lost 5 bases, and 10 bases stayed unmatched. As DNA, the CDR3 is TGTGCCAGCCGCCATCCCCTAGCGGGAAACAATGAGCAGTTCTTC. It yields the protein CASRHPLAGNNEQFF.

The CDR3 DNA sequence: TGCAGTGCTAGAGATGGGGCCCGCCGAGGGGAGACCCAGTACTTC. Encoded protein: CSARDGARRGETQYF. The chain is built from TRBV20-1 and TRBJ2-5; D may correspond to TRBD1 or TRBD2 (5 bases each). CDR3 size: 15 residues. Germline CDR1 and CDR2: DFQATT and SNEGSKA (reference sequence). V was pared by 0 bases and J by 5 bases, with 16 bases between.

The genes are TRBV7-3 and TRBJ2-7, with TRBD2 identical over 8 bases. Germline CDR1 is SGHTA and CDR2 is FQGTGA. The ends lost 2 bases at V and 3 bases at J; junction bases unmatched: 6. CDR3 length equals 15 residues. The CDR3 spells CASSLWPGGDYEQYF. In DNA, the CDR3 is TGTGCCAGCAGCTTATGGCCCGGGGGGGACTACGAGCAGTACTTC.

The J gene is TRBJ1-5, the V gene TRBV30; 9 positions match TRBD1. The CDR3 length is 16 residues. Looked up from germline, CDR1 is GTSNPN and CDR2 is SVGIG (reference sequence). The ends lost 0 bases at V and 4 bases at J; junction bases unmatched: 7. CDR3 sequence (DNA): TGTGCCTGGAGTGTATTGGGAGGACAGGGGAATCAGCCCCAGCATTTT. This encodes CAWSVLGGQGNQPQHF.

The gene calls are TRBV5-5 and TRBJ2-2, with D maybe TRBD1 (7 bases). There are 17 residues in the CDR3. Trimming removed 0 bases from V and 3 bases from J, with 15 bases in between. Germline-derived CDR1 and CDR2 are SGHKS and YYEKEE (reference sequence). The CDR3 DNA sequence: TGTGCCAGCAGCTTGGCCAACCGCAGGGGGGACACCGGGGAGCTGTTTTTT. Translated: CASSLANRRGDTGELFF.

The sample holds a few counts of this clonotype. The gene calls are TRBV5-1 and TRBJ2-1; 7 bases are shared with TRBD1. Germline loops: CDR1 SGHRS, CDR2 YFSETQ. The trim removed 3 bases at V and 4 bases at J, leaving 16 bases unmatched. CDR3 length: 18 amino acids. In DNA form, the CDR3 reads TGCGCCAGCAGCTCTTCTGCCGGGACAGACGTACCGTACAATGAGCAGTTCTTC. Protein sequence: CASSSSAGTDVPYNEQFF.

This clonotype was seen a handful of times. The chain's CDR3 is CATSRDKGSGREQFF. The CDR3 bases are TGTGCCACCAGCAGAGATAAGGGTAGCGGGCGTGAGCAGTTCTTC. The chain couples TRBV15 to TRBJ2-1, with TRBD2 identical over 7 bases. V was pared by 0 bases and J by 9 bases, with 8 bases of the junction left unmatched. Germline CDR1 is LNHNV and CDR2 is YYDKDF (reference sequence). This CDR3 comprises 15 residues.

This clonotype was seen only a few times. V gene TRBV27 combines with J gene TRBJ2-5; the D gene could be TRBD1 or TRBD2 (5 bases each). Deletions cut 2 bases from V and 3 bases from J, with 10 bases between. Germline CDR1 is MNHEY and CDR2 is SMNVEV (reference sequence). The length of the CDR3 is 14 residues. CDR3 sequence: CASSLLGTEETQYF. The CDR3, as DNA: TGTGCCAGCAGTTTACTCGGGACGGAAGAGACCCAGTACTTC.

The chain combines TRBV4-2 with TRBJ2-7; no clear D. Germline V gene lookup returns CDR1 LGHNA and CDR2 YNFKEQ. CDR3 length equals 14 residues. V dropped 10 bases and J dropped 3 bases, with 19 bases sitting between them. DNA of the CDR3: TGTGCCATGAGCCCCGGGCTACTCTGCTACGAGCAGTACTTC. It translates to CAMSPGLLCYEQYF.

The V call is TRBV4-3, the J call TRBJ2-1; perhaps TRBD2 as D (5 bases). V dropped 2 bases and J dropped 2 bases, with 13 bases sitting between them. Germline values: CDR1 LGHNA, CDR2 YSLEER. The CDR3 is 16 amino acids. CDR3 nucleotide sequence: TGCGCCAGCAGCCAATACCACGGAGGAGCCTACAATGAGCAGTTCTTC. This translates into CASSQYHGGAYNEQFF.

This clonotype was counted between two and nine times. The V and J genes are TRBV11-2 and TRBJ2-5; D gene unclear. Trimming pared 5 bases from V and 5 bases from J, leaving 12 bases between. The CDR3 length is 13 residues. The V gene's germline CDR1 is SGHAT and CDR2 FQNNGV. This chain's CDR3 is CASSAHPRETQYF. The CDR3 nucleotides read TGTGCCAGCAGCGCACACCCCCGCGAGACCCAGTACTTC.

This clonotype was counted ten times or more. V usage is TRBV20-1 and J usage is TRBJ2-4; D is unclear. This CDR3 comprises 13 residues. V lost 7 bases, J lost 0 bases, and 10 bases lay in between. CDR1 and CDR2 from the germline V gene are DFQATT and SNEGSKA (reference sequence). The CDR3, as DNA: TGCAGTGGAACGGACGGAGCCAAAAACATTCAGTACTTC. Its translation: CSGTDGAKNIQYF.

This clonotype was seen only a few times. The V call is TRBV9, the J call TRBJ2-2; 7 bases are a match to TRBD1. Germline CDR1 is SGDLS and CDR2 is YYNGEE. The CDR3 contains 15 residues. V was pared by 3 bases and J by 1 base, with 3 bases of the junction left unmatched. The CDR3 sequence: CASSAGTENTGELFF. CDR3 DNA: TGTGCCAGCAGCGCAGGGACAGAGAACACCGGGGAGCTGTTTTTT.

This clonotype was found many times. This CDR3 is CSAQLAGGLFSPYEQYF. For the CDR3, the DNA is TGCAGTGCACAACTAGCGGGAGGTTTGTTCAGCCCCTACGAGCAGTACTTC. This chain links TRBV20-1 with TRBJ2-7, with 12 bases aligning to TRBD2. The junction had 14 bases not matched to a gene; V was cut back by 6 bases and J by 2 bases. This CDR3 contains 17 residues. From germline, CDR1 is DFQATT and CDR2 SNEGSKA (reference sequence).

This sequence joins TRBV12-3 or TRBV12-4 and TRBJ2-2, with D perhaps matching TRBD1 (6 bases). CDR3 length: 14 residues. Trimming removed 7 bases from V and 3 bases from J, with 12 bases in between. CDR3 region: CASIRTADTGELFF. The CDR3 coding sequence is TGTGCCAGCATCAGGACAGCCGACACCGGGGAGCTGTTTTTT.

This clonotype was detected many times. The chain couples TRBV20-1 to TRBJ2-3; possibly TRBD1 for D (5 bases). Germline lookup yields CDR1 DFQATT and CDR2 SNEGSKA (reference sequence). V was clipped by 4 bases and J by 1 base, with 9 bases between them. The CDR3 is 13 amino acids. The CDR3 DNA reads TGCAGTGCTATACTACAGGGCACAGATACGCAGTATTTT. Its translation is CSAILQGTDTQYF.

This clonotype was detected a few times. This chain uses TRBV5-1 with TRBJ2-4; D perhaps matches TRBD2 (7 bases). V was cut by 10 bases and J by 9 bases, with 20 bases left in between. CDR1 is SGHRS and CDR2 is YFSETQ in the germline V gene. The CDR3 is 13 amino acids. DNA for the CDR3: TGCGCCCCCTCCTCCTCAAGGGGGGGCATTCAGTACTTC. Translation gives CAPSSSRGGIQYF.